The rows below give T cell receptor beta chains drawn from one sample of a study of cytomegalovirus exposure and HLA in healthy donors. Sequencing used immunoSEQ multiplex PCR; TCRdb keeps in-frame clones, though not all of them. The table includes over 95,000 clones, roughly 72% detected once. What was sequenced was PBMCs. All receptors derive from a woman between 40 and 50 years old in good health and CMV-seropositive. CDR3s include the opening cysteine and the closing phenylalanine or tryptophan. Fields, in order: D gene, J gene, V gene, clone size, CDR3 protein, CDR3 DNA. D genes are given only for firm matches. Some rows mark clone size as missing; the rest say once, few, many or name a class of expanded clone.

TRBD1 | TRBJ1-6 | TRBV5-1 | - | CASSFGTGDNSPLHF | TGCGCCAGCAGCTTCGGGACAGGGGATAATTCACCCCTCCACTTT
- | TRBJ2-7 | TRBV18 | - | CASSVGREYEQYF | TGTGCCAGCTCTGTAGGCAGGGAATACGAGCAGTACTTC
TRBD2 | TRBJ2-1 | TRBV11-3 | - | CASSPRPGLAGEGEQFF | TGTGCCAGCAGTCCACGTCCGGGACTAGCGGGAGAAGGGGAGCAGTTCTTC
TRBD2 | TRBJ2-5 | TRBV7-3 | once | CASSSGGQGETQYF | TGTGCCAGCAGCTCGGGGGGGCAGGGGGAGACCCAGTACTTC
- | TRBJ1-1 | TRBV7-8 | - | CASSLGGAEAFF | TGTGCCAGCAGCTTAGGGGGGGCTGAAGCTTTCTTT
- | TRBJ2-7 | TRBV10-3 | - | CAISESAVLGYEQYF | TGTGCCATCAGTGAGTCTGCGGTTCTCGGATACGAGCAGTACTTC
- | TRBJ2-2 | TRBV5-1 | - | CASSFLGASAGMNTGELFF | TGCGCCAGCAGCTTCCTTGGGGCTAGCGCGGGGATGAACACCGGGGAGCTGTTTTTT
- | TRBJ2-3 | TRBV19 | - | CASTLANTDTQYF | TGTGCCAGTACTTTGGCCAACACAGATACGCAGTATTTT
- | TRBJ1-1 | TRBV6-4 | once | CASSASQWTEAFF | TGTGCCAGCAGTGCGTCCCAGTGGACTGAAGCTTTCTTT
- | TRBJ1-4 | TRBV6-1 | - | CASSERVRAGKLFF | TGTGCCAGCAGTGAAAGAGTCCGGGCGGGAAAACTGTTTTTT
TRBD2 | TRBJ2-3 | TRBV11-1 | few | CASSRLAGTDTQYF | TGTGCCAGCTCCCGACTAGCGGGGACAGATACGCAGTATTTT
- | TRBJ2-5 | TRBV2 | once | CASSEKGPQETQYF | TGTGCCAGCAGTGAAAAGGGGCCCCAAGAGACCCAGTACTTC
TRBD2 | TRBJ2-3 | TRBV5-1 | - | CASNELAELRDTQYF | TGCGCCAGCAACGAACTAGCGGAGCTCCGAGATACGCAGTATTTT
TRBD2 | TRBJ2-7 | TRBV11-3 | - | CASSLGGVNSYEQYF | TGTGCCAGCAGCTTGGGGGGGGTAAACTCCTACGAGCAGTACTTC
- | TRBJ2-2 | TRBV5-6 | few | CASSWLGQSNTGELFF | TGTGCCAGCAGCTGGCTGGGACAATCGAACACCGGGGAGCTGTTTTTT
TRBD2 | TRBJ2-5 | TRBV5-4 | - | CASSPPAGVQETQYF | TGTGCCAGCAGCCCACCAGCGGGGGTACAAGAGACCCAGTACTTC
- | TRBJ1-2 | TRBV7-2 | - | CASSFLQGDYGYTF | TGTGCCAGCAGCTTCCTACAGGGAGACTATGGCTACACCTTC
TRBD1 | TRBJ2-7 | TRBV25-1 | few | CASSESRDSYEQYF | TGTGCCAGCAGTGAATCCCGGGACAGTTACGAGCAGTACTTC
- | TRBJ1-2 | TRBV29-1 | - | CSGRTENYGYTF | TGCAGCGGCAGGACAGAGAACTATGGCTACACCTTC
- | TRBJ2-7 | TRBV7-2 | - | CASSLVSRYEQYF | TGTGCCAGCAGCTTAGTGAGTCGGTACGAGCAGTACTTC
TRBD2 | TRBJ2-1 | TRBV7-6 | - | CASSLDGRSYNEQFF | TGTGCCAGCAGCTTAGACGGGAGGTCCTACAATGAGCAGTTCTTC
TRBD2 | TRBJ2-3 | TRBV7-2 | few | CASSFLIAGGRADTQYF | TGTGCCAGCAGCTTCCTCATAGCGGGGGGTAGGGCAGATACGCAGTATTTT
- | TRBJ1-1 | TRBV2 | - | CASSEWPRGDTEAFF | TGTGCCAGCAGTGAATGGCCCCGGGGGGACACTGAGGCTTTCTTT
- | TRBJ1-1 | TRBV7-2 | - | CASSLVGLTEAFF | TGTGCCAGCAGCTTAGTTGGACTCACTGAAGCTTTCTTT
TRBD1 | TRBJ2-1 | TRBV7-2 | - | CASSLKQGPYNEQFF | TGTGCCAGCAGCTTAAAACAGGGGCCCTACAATGAGCAGTTCTTC
- | TRBJ1-4 | TRBV4-1 | - | CASSQDVGLANEKLFF | TGCGCCAGCAGCCAAGATGTCGGTTTGGCTAATGAAAAACTGTTTTTT
TRBD2 | TRBJ2-3 | TRBV6-7 | - | CASSLPPSSGGAVTDTQYF | TGTGCCAGCAGCCTCCCCCCATCTAGCGGGGGGGCCGTCACAGATACGCAGTATTTT
TRBD1 | TRBJ2-1 | TRBV6-1 | - | CASREGTGSSYNEQFF | TGTGCCAGCAGGGAAGGGACAGGGAGCTCCTACAATGAGCAGTTCTTC